Presented here are 14 T cell receptor beta chains from one specimen sequenced in a study of control samples from healthy donors and cancer patients. Using immunoSEQ multiplex PCR, the repertoire was profiled, and TCRdb retains in-frame clones only, with some absent. Of 250,000 to 300,000 clones listed, roughly 87% are singletons. The sample consisted of PBMCs. Receptor source: a woman aged 60-70 years with lung cancer.

With respect to this clone: This specimen includes other DNA sequences encoding the same CDR3. The chain employs TRBV9 and TRBJ1-6; D might be TRBD1 (5 bases). This CDR3 comprises 13 residues. V was trimmed by 2 bases and J by 6 bases, leaving 6 bases between them. The germline V gene has CDR1 SGDLS and CDR2 YYNGEE. The CDR3 DNA sequence: TGTGCCAGCAGCGTCGGGGGTAATTCACCCCTCCACTTT. Translation: CASSVGGNSPLHF.

This clone was counted only a few times. The chain employs TRBV4-1 and TRBJ2-3, with D perhaps matching TRBD2 (5 bases). Deletions cut 2 bases from V and 6 bases from J, with 15 bases between. The CDR3 sequence is 15 residues long. Germline V gives CDR1 MGHRA, CDR2 YSYEKL. The CDR3 protein is CASSQQRLTRDTQYF. The CDR3 nucleotides are TGCGCCAGCAGCCAACAGCGGTTAACCCGCGATACGCAGTATTTT.

This chain joins TRBV27 and TRBJ2-7; D may match TRBD1 or TRBD2 (5 bases each). Trimming took 5 bases from V and 6 from J, leaving 14 bases between them. CDR3 length equals 13 residues. Germline assignment: CDR1 MNHEY and CDR2 SMNVEV (reference sequence). CDR3 bases: TGTGCCAGCAGTGCTCTGCAGAGGGGCGAGCAGTACTTC. Translation: CASSALQRGEQYF.

The V and J genes are TRBV5-1 and TRBJ1-5, with 7 bases aligning to TRBD1. The CDR3 spans 16 residues. CDR1 is SGHRS, CDR2 YFSETQ, per germline. The V gene end was trimmed by 0 bases and the J gene end by 6 bases; junction bases not matched to a gene: 9. The CDR3 is CASSLGVTGDGQPQHF. The CDR3 nucleotides are TGCGCCAGCAGCTTGGGGGTAACAGGGGACGGTCAGCCCCAGCATTTT.

CDR3 region: CASSLVGAASSYEQYF. CDR3 DNA: TGTGCCAGCAGTTTGGTTGGGGCAGCTAGCTCCTACGAGCAGTACTTC. V is TRBV27 and J is TRBJ2-7; D possibly corresponds to TRBD1 (5 bases). CDR3 length: 16 residues. Trimming removed 3 bases at V and 0 bases at J, with 15 bases between. Germline CDR1 MNHEY, CDR2 SMNVEV (reference sequence).

CDR3 amino acids: CASSLRSGYNEQFF. The CDR3 nucleotides are TGTGCCAGCAGCTTACGATCAGGATACAATGAGCAGTTCTTC. The chain employs TRBV11-3 and TRBJ2-1; D not certain. Trimming removed 2 bases at V and 4 bases at J, with 9 bases between. The CDR3 loop spans 14 amino acids. Germline V gives CDR1 SGHNT, CDR2 YENEEA.

The chain joins TRBV10-2 to TRBJ1-2, with 7 bases lining up with TRBD1. With 8 bases clipped from V and 4 bases from J, the junction kept 4 bases outside the gene matches. Germline CDR1 reads WSHSY; CDR2 reads SAAADI. CDR3 size: 12 residues. CDR3 coding DNA: TGCGCCAGCCTCCGGGACAGCTATGGCTACACCTTC. It is translated as CASLRDSYGYTF.

This clone is a singleton in its sample. V gene TRBV3-1 (or the pseudogene TRBV3-2) combines with J gene TRBJ1-1; tentative D call: TRBD1 (6 bases). The germline V gene has CDR1 LGHDT and CDR2 YNNKEL (reference sequence). Trimming removed 1 base from V and 10 bases from J, with 10 bases in between. The CDR3 spans 12 residues. The CDR3 here is CASSQGGRGAFF. CDR3 DNA: TGTGCCAGCAGCCAAGGGGGCAGGGGAGCTTTCTTT.

The table lists this clone with a few counts. This chain links TRBV29-1 with TRBJ1-2, with D uncertain. V gave up 8 bases and J gave up 4 bases, with 17 bases separating them. The CDR3 runs 13 residues. Germline V lookup: CDR1 SQVTM, CDR2 ANQGSEA. The CDR3 here is CSSIGPVSYGYTF. CDR3 nucleotides: TGCAGCTCAATCGGGCCAGTAAGCTATGGCTACACCTTC.

This chain joins TRBV28 and TRBJ1-2; TRBD1 is a possible D gene (5 bases). The CDR3 runs 14 residues. Germline V lookup: CDR1 MDHEN, CDR2 SYDVKM. V lost 3 bases and J lost 4, with 12 bases in between. The CDR3 nucleotides read TGTGCCAGCAGTTTCGGCCAGGGAGGCTATGGCTACACCTTC. Translating it yields CASSFGQGGYGYTF.

The chain joins TRBV3-1 (or the pseudogene TRBV3-2) to TRBJ1-3; no clear D gene. This CDR3 region has 18 residues. Germline V lookup: CDR1 LGHDT, CDR2 YNNKEL (reference sequence). Trimming took 4 bases from V and 0 from J, leaving 19 bases between them. CDR3 nucleotides: TGTGCCAGCAGCCCCACCTCACCATTTGCTAGCTCTGGAAACACCATATATTTT. Amino acids: CASSPTSPFASSGNTIYF.

CDR3 sequence (DNA): TGTGCCAGCAGCCGTACGTCCGGGCCGAGCTCTGGAAACACCATATATTTT. This encodes CASSRTSGPSSGNTIYF. The chain carries TRBV11-2 and TRBJ1-3; D call uncertain. Germline values: CDR1 SGHAT, CDR2 FQNNGV. The ends were cut back, 5 bases at V and 0 bases at J, with 17 bases in the middle. This CDR3 is 17 amino acids long.

The rearrangement links TRBV7-9 to TRBJ1-2; D perhaps matches TRBD1 (5 bases). CDR3 length equals 13 residues. Trimming cost V 5 bases and J 8 bases, with 15 bases left between them. CDR1 SEHNR and CDR2 FQNEAQ come from the germline V gene (reference sequence). CDR3 amino acids: CASSLPGGYGYTF. CDR3 DNA: TGTGCCAGCAGCCTACCCGGGGGTTACGGCTACACCTTC.

This chain uses TRBV7-9 with TRBJ1-1, with D perhaps matching TRBD1 (6 bases). V gave up 1 base and J gave up 3 bases, with 12 bases separating them. The CDR3 contains 15 residues. The germline gives CDR1 SEHNR, CDR2 FQNEAQ (reference sequence). The CDR3 loop reads CASSLGTGWDTEAFF. DNA for the CDR3: TGTGCCAGCAGCTTAGGTACAGGGTGGGACACTGAAGCTTTCTTT.